The rows below give T cell receptor beta chains drawn from one sample of a study of technical replicates of blood from several donors. Clones were read by immunoSEQ multiplex PCR, and TCRdb kept only the in-frame ones, dropping some. The repertoire includes under 80,000 clones, 80% to 95% of them detected once, and approximately 0.4% sits in the top ten. The specimen sequenced was T cells isolated from PBMCs. These TCRs come from a human donor in good health. Some clones in this sample may be carry-over from other donors' samples. CDR3s include the opening cysteine and the closing phenylalanine or tryptophan. A D gene is named only where the DNA matches it firmly. Clone size, where shown, is once, few, many, or a class for clones that have expanded.

>TRBD2|TRBJ2-3|NA|TRBV27
CASSPLAGGTDTQYF
TGTGCCAGCAGTCCGTTAGCGGGGGGCACAGATACGCAGTATTTT
>TRBD1|TRBJ2-1|NA|TRBV19
CASSRGTANNEQFF
TGTGCCAGTAGTAGGGGGACAGCCAACAATGAGCAGTTCTTC
>NA|TRBJ2-1|NA|TRBV27
CASAWGLSDEQFF
TGTGCCAGCGCGTGGGGGCTCTCCGATGAGCAGTTCTTC
>NA|TRBJ2-7|NA|TRBV28
CASSFRGSTYEQYF
TGTGCCAGCAGTTTCCGCGGATCTACCTACGAGCAGTACTTC
>TRBD2|TRBJ2-7|NA|TRBV28
CASSEKASGSRDEQYF
TGTGCCAGCAGTGAGAAGGCTAGCGGGAGCCGGGACGAGCAGTACTTC
>NA|TRBJ1-1|few|TRBV30
CAWSVRGGLFF
TGTGCCTGGAGTGTCCGCGGCGGACTTTTCTTT
>TRBD2|TRBJ2-7|NA|TRBV10-1
CASSHFSGSGYEQYF
TGCGCCAGCAGCCACTTTAGCGGGAGTGGGTACGAGCAGTACTTC
>NA|TRBJ2-7|NA|TRBV25-1
CASIGGVSYEQYF
TGTGCCAGCATCGGCGGGGTCTCCTACGAGCAGTACTTC
>NA|TRBJ2-2|NA|TRBV20-1
CSAFWLGELFF
TGCAGTGCTTTCTGGCTCGGGGAGCTGTTTTTT
>NA|TRBJ1-1|once|TRBV19
CASSRGTGTEAFF
TGTGCCAGTAGTAGAGGGACTGGCACTGAAGCTTTCTTT
>NA|TRBJ1-2|NA|TRBV30
CAWRGSYGYTF
TGTGCCTGGCGGGGGTCCTATGGCTACACCTTC
>NA|TRBJ1-2|NA|TRBV28
CASSFGSYGYTF
TGTGCCAGCAGTTTCGGGTCTTATGGCTACACCTTC
>NA|TRBJ1-3|NA|TRBV9
CASSRSGGPGNTIYF
TGTGCCAGCAGCCGTAGTGGGGGCCCTGGAAACACCATATATTTT
>NA|TRBJ2-7|NA|TRBV18
CASSNSQGLNEQYF
TGTGCCAGCTCAAACTCACAGGGCCTTAACGAGCAGTACTTC
>NA|TRBJ2-7|NA|TRBV19
CASSIGAVSYEQYF
TGTGCCAGTAGTATAGGGGCAGTTTCCTACGAGCAGTACTTC
>TRBD2|TRBJ2-7|NA|TRBV7-9
CASSGLAGYSYEQYF
TGTGCCAGCAGCGGACTAGCGGGTTACTCCTACGAGCAGTACTTC
>NA|TRBJ2-1|NA|TRBV11-2
CASSLERFNEQFF
TGTGCCAGCAGCTTAGAACGGTTCAATGAGCAGTTCTTC
>TRBD2|TRBJ2-2|once|TRBV2
CASRGTSGAGGELFF
TGTGCCAGCAGAGGGACTAGCGGAGCGGGCGGGGAGCTGTTTTTT
>NA|TRBJ1-1|NA|TRBV6-5
CASSPSGNTEAFF
TGTGCCAGCAGCCCCTCGGGGAACACTGAAGCTTTCTTT
>TRBD2|TRBJ2-7|NA|TRBV6-5
CASSYRTGGYEQYF
TGTGCCAGCAGTTACAGGACGGGGGGGTACGAGCAGTACTTC
>NA|TRBJ1-4|once|TRBV19
CASSITATNEKLFF
TGTGCCAGTAGTATAACTGCAACTAATGAAAAACTGTTTTTT
>NA|TRBJ2-6|NA|TRBV12-5
CASGPGIGQSRANVLTF
TGTGCTAGTGGTCCTGGGATAGGACAAAGTCGGGCCAACGTCCTGACTTTC
>NA|TRBJ2-7|NA|TRBV6-6
CASTQGMYEQYF
TGTGCCAGCACTCAGGGGATGTACGAGCAGTACTTC
>NA|TRBJ2-3|NA|TRBV21-1
CASSEPGQITDTQYF
TGTGCCAGCTCCGAACCGGGACAGATCACAGATACGCAGTATTTT
>TRBD2|TRBJ2-7|NA|TRBV19
CATYKRETYEQYF
TGTGCCACTTACAAGCGGGAGACTTACGAGCAGTACTTC
>TRBD1|TRBJ2-5|NA|TRBV11-3
CASSPGTGETQYF
TGTGCCAGCAGCCCAGGGACAGGCGAGACCCAGTACTTC
>TRBD1|TRBJ2-7|NA|TRBV4-3
CASSQEDRGPGYEQYF
TGCGCCAGCAGCCAAGAGGACAGGGGACCCGGGTACGAGCAGTACTTC
>NA|TRBJ1-5|NA|TRBV7-9
CASSLGGQPQHF
TGTGCCAGCAGCTTAGGAGGTCAGCCCCAGCATTTT
>NA|TRBJ2-7|NA|TRBV11-3
CASSLGAHYEQYF
TGTGCCAGCAGCTTGGGGGCCCATTACGAGCAGTACTTC
>NA|TRBJ2-5|NA|TRBV10-2
CASSVADTFRTQYF
TGCGCCAGCAGTGTTGCGGACACGTTTAGGACCCAGTACTTC
>TRBD2|TRBJ2-7|once|TRBV4-1
CASSQDPGTSGTSYEQYF
TGCGCCAGCAGCCAAGATCCGGGGACTAGCGGGACCTCCTACGAGCAGTACTTC
>NA|TRBJ2-6|once|TRBV4-2
CASSQSAGSGANVLTF
TGTGCCAGCAGCCAATCTGCAGGGTCAGGGGCCAACGTCCTGACTTTC
>NA|TRBJ2-1|NA|TRBV10-1
CASSEWRGGHNEQFF
TGCGCCAGCAGTGAGTGGAGGGGGGGACACAATGAGCAGTTCTTC
>NA|TRBJ1-5|NA|TRBV7-6
CASSLPGDQPQHF
TGTGCCAGCAGCTTACCAGGGGATCAGCCCCAGCATTTT
>NA|TRBJ1-1|NA|TRBV7-9
CASSSQKIVLDTEAFF
TGTGCCAGCAGCTCACAGAAAATAGTATTGGACACTGAAGCTTTCTTT
>NA|TRBJ2-3|NA|TRBV5-1
CASRGVINTDTQYF
TGCGCCAGCAGAGGGGTAATTAACACAGATACGCAGTATTTT
>NA|TRBJ2-1|NA|TRBV4-1
CASSQAGYQEQFF
TGCGCCAGCAGCCAAGCGGGATACCAGGAGCAGTTCTTC
>TRBD2|TRBJ2-1|NA|TRBV10-2
CASRDISGSADEQFF
TGCGCCAGCAGGGATATTAGCGGGAGTGCAGATGAGCAGTTCTTC
>NA|TRBJ1-4|NA|TRBV25-1
CASSSEGGEKLFF
TGTGCCAGCAGTAGCGAGGGTGGCGAAAAACTGTTTTTT
>NA|TRBJ1-5|NA|TRBV15
CATSRTEGNQPQHF
TGTGCCACCAGCAGGACGGAGGGAAATCAGCCCCAGCATTTT
>TRBD2|TRBJ2-5|NA|TRBV5-5
CASSLGLAWETQYF
TGTGCCAGCAGCCTTGGACTAGCGTGGGAGACCCAGTACTTC